These 31 T cell receptor beta chains share one sample of origin, sequenced in a study of siplizumab effects on memory and regulatory T cells. Clones were read by immunoSEQ multiplex PCR, and TCRdb kept only the in-frame ones, dropping some. The sample lists some 120,000 clones, roughly 94% occurring once. The sample was non-Treg CD4+ T cells sorted from blood. The receptors were sampled from a human donor in good health.

This chain connects TRBV5-6 to TRBJ2-2; 7 positions agree with TRBD1. Germline CDR1 and CDR2: SGHDT and YYEEEE. V was clipped by 5 bases and J by 0 bases; unmatched bases: 1. CDR3 size: 14 residues. In nucleotides, the CDR3 is TGTGCCAGCAGAGGGACAGCGAACACCGGGGAGCTGTTTTTT. This codes for CASRGTANTGELFF. The full variable domain, rest sourced from reference TRBV5-6 and TRBJ2-2, is DAGVTQSPTHLIKTRGQQVTLRCSPKSGHDTVSWYQQALGQGPQFIFQYYEEEERQRGNFPDRFSGHQFPNYSSELNVNALLLGDSALYLCASRGTANTGELFFGEGSRLTVL.

V gene TRBV4-1 combines with J gene TRBJ1-3; D call uncertain. CDR3 length: 15 residues. V lost 4 bases and J lost 2, with 12 bases in between. CDR1 and CDR2 from the germline V gene are MGHRA and YSYEKL. CDR3 nucleotide sequence: TGCGCCAGCAGCCGACAAGTAGGTGCTGGAAACACCATATATTTT. This sequence encodes CASSRQVGAGNTIYF.

The V gene is TRBV10-2, the J gene TRBJ1-5; 8 positions agree with TRBD1. Trimming took 3 bases from V and 4 from J; bases not matched to a gene: 2. The CDR3 covers 14 residues. The germline V gene has CDR1 WSHSY and CDR2 SAAADI. The CDR3 here is CASSDRQGNQPQHF. The CDR3 DNA is TGCGCCAGCAGTGATAGACAGGGGAATCAGCCCCAGCATTTT.

This chain connects TRBV11-2 to TRBJ1-2; D might be TRBD1 (6 bases). This CDR3 has 16 amino acids. From germline, CDR1 is SGHAT and CDR2 FQNNGV. V lost 5 bases and J 7 bases, leaving 23 bases between the germline ends. The CDR3 reads CASSTGGHRERGGYTF. In DNA form, the CDR3 reads TGTGCCAGCAGCACTGGGGGGCACAGGGAACGAGGTGGCTACACCTTC.

The chain combines TRBV7-2 with TRBJ1-1; D gene ambiguous. Germline-derived CDR1 and CDR2 are SGHTA and FQGNSA. This CDR3 contains 18 residues. Trimming took 2 bases from V and 0 from J, leaving 19 bases between them. DNA of the CDR3: TGTGCCAGCAGCTTATCCGATCCTGGCGGGAGGGTGAACACTGAAGCTTTCTTT. Protein sequence: CASSLSDPGGRVNTEAFF. The entire variable domain, with the rest obtained from reference TRBV7-2 and TRBJ1-1, is as follows: GAGVSQSPSNKVTEKGKDVELRCDPISGHTALYWYRQSLGQGLEFLIYFQGNSAPDKSGLPSDRFSAERTGGSVSTLTIQRTQQEDSAVYLCASSLSDPGGRVNTEAFFGQGTRLTVV.

The chain carries TRBV10-2 and TRBJ2-1, with D tentatively TRBD2 (5 bases). The V and J ends lost 3 bases and 0 bases respectively, with 9 bases between them. The CDR3 loop spans 15 amino acids. Germline V lookup: CDR1 WSHSY, CDR2 SAAADI. The DNA for the CDR3 is TGCGCCAGCAGTGAACGGGGAGTCTCCTACAATGAGCAGTTCTTC. Protein: CASSERGVSYNEQFF.

This clone came up once. The CDR3 nucleotides are TGCGCCAGCAGCCAAGCTCTCACCGCGAACACCGGGGAGCTGTTTTTT. It specifies CASSQALTANTGELFF. The chain joins TRBV4-1 to TRBJ2-2, with D hard to call. The V end lost 1 base, the J end lost 0 bases, and 9 bases lay between the germline ends. This CDR3 region has 16 residues. Germline V gene data show CDR1 as MGHRA and CDR2 as YSYEKL.

The rearrangement uses TRBV6-1 and TRBJ1-2; 9 nucleotides agree with TRBD1. The CDR3 length is 14 residues. With V trimmed by 9 bases and J by 5 bases, 10 bases remained unmatched. CDR1 and CDR2 from the germline V gene are MNHNS and SASEGT. The CDR3 bases are TGTGCCAGTAAGACAGGGGGATTTTGGTATGGCTACACCTTC. Translated, it gives CASKTGGFWYGYTF.

The chain couples TRBV7-3 to TRBJ2-1; 7 nucleotides align to TRBD2. The CDR3 is 15 amino acids. Germline trimming cut 1 base from V and 5 bases from J; bases unmatched to any gene: 5. Germline CDR1 is SGHTA and CDR2 is FQGTGA. CDR3 nucleotide sequence: TGTGCCAGCAGCTTAATGGCGGGAGCCGACAATGAGCAGTTCTTC. Amino acid sequence: CASSLMAGADNEQFF.

This clone showed up just a few times. V gene TRBV25-1 combines with J gene TRBJ1-5; 7 nucleotides align to TRBD1. The CDR3 is made up of 14 amino acids. The germline V gene has CDR1 MGHDK and CDR2 SYGVNS. Trimming cost V 3 bases and J 6 bases; bases outside gene matches: 5. CDR3 nucleotides: TGTGCCAGCAGTGACCAGGGGGGGGGTCAGCCCCAGCATTTT. Translating it yields CASSDQGGGQPQHF.

The rearrangement links TRBV30 to TRBJ2-3; D may be TRBD1 (6 bases). Trimming cost V 5 bases and J 8 bases, with 20 bases left between them. CDR1 and CDR2 (germline): GTSNPN, SVGIG (reference sequence). The CDR3 consists of 14 residues. For the CDR3, the DNA is TGTGCCTGGGGACAGTCAGTAATTCATGGTACGCAGTATTTT. This encodes CAWGQSVIHGTQYF.

CDR3 protein: CASSTGGNNQPQHF. CDR3 DNA: TGTGCCAGCAGCACCGGGGGAAACAATCAGCCCCAGCATTTT. The chain couples TRBV5-4 to TRBJ1-5, with D tentatively TRBD1 (5 bases). This CDR3 contains 14 residues. The V gene's germline CDR1 is SGHNT and CDR2 YYREEE (reference sequence). The V end lost 4 bases, the J end lost 3 bases, and 11 bases lay between the germline ends.

This chain joins TRBV7-9 and TRBJ2-5; TRBD2 aligns across 8 bases. After removal of 4 bases from V and 4 bases from J, the junction contained 2 bases not matched to a gene. CDR1 is SEHNR, CDR2 FQNEAQ, per germline (reference sequence). The CDR3 has 13 residues. This CDR3 is CASSSAGGETQYF. The CDR3 DNA reads TGTGCCAGCAGCTCCGCGGGAGGAGAGACCCAGTACTTC.

The DNA for the CDR3 is TGTGCCAGCAGTTACGAGTCAGAGGGGTTCTATGGCTACACCTTC. This sequence encodes CASSYESEGFYGYTF. The rearrangement uses TRBV6-5 and TRBJ1-2, with a weak D call TRBD1 (5 bases). Trimming removed 2 bases from V and 4 bases from J, with 14 bases in between. The CDR3 spans 15 residues. Germline lookup yields CDR1 MNHEY and CDR2 SVGAGI.

The J gene is TRBJ2-6, the V gene TRBV19; D is perhaps TRBD1 (5 bases). Germline V gives CDR1 LNHDA, CDR2 SQIVND (reference sequence). With 3 bases removed from V and 2 bases from J, the gap between germline ends came to 11 bases. There are 16 residues in the CDR3. The CDR3 nucleotides are TGTGCCAGTAGTATTGGCTGGGGCGCTGGGGCCAACGTCCTGACTTTC. Residues: CASSIGWGAGANVLTF.

V usage is TRBV7-2 and J usage is TRBJ2-7; 8 nucleotides agree with TRBD2. The CDR3 is made up of 15 amino acids. Trimming cost V 3 bases and J 4 bases; bases outside gene matches: 8. Germline lookup yields CDR1 SGHTA and CDR2 FQGNSA. Here the CDR3 reads CASSFRSGLEYEQYF. In nucleotides, the CDR3 is TGTGCCAGCAGCTTTCGGTCGGGACTAGAGTACGAGCAGTACTTC.

The rearrangement uses TRBV5-1 and TRBJ2-1; D call uncertain. This CDR3 is built from 14 residues. Germline CDR1 is SGHRS and CDR2 is YFSETQ. V lost 0 bases to trimming and J lost 12 bases, with 16 bases between them. CDR3 coding DNA: TGCGCCAGCAGCTTGGATACCAGGCCGGGTCTGCAGTTCTTC. It encodes CASSLDTRPGLQFF.

Here the CDR3 DNA reads TGTGCCAGCAGCGCCCGGGACCGGGCAGCCCAAGAGACCCAGTACTTC. Its translation is CASSARDRAAQETQYF. This chain links TRBV9 with TRBJ2-5, with D perhaps matching TRBD1 or TRBD2 (5 bases each). In germline, CDR1 is SGDLS, CDR2 YYNGEE. The ends were cut back, 3 bases at V and 1 base at J, with 16 bases in the middle. The CDR3 covers 16 residues.

The chain employs TRBV10-3 and TRBJ1-5; weak D call: TRBD1 (6 bases). The CDR3 consists of 16 residues. Between the trimmed V and J ends, which lost 6 bases and 0 bases, there was a span of 15 bases. CDR1 and CDR2 (germline): ENHRY, SYGVKD. Here the CDR3 reads CAISGRQDDSNQPQHF. CDR3 DNA sequence: TGTGCCATCAGCGGCAGACAGGACGATAGCAATCAGCCCCAGCATTTT.

The V gene is TRBV10-3, the J gene TRBJ1-1; D uncertain. The CDR3 extends over 11 amino acids. V lost 6 bases and J 8 bases, leaving 10 bases between the germline ends. Germline V lookup: CDR1 ENHRY, CDR2 SYGVKD. The DNA for the CDR3 is TGTGCCATCAGGGCTTCCAGGGAAGCTTTCTTT. The encoded protein is CAIRASREAFF.

This clone came up once. The CDR3 DNA is TGTGCCAGTAGTAGCGATGTGAGCGGGACTGGCACAGATACGCAGTATTTT. Translation gives CASSSDVSGTGTDTQYF. The V call is TRBV19, the J call TRBJ2-3, with 7 bases fitting TRBD2. Trimming removed 4 bases from V and 1 base from J; junction bases left unmatched: 11. There are 17 residues in the CDR3. Per the germline V gene, CDR1 is LNHDA and CDR2 is SQIVND (reference sequence).

This chain connects TRBV2 to TRBJ1-1; 8 positions agree with TRBD1. CDR3 length equals 12 residues. V dropped 8 bases and J dropped 6; count of bases not matched to a gene: 5. In germline, CDR1 is SNHLY, CDR2 FYNNEI. CDR3 protein: CASSQQGAEAFF. The CDR3 DNA reads as TGTGCCAGCTCCCAACAGGGGGCTGAAGCTTTCTTT. The variable domain in full, completed from reference TRBV2 and TRBJ1-1, reads EPEVTQTPSHQVTQMGQEVILRCVPISNHLYFYWYRQILGQKVEFLVSFYNNEISEKSEIFDDQFSVERPDGSNFTLKIRSTKLEDSAMYFCASSQQGAEAFFGQGTRLTVV.

The chain uses TRBV5-6 and TRBJ1-2, with a weak D call TRBD1 (5 bases). This CDR3 contains 14 residues. V was trimmed by 0 bases and J by 7 bases, leaving 13 bases between them. Germline V lookup: CDR1 SGHDT, CDR2 YYEEEE. The chain's CDR3 is CASSLELGGSGYTF. In nucleotides, the CDR3 is TGTGCCAGCAGCTTGGAGTTGGGGGGGTCTGGCTACACCTTC.

The chain has TRBV9 and TRBJ2-1; D is unresolved. The CDR3 contains 15 residues. Germline loops: CDR1 SGDLS, CDR2 YYNGEE. The V end lost 0 bases, the J end lost 0 bases, and 7 bases lay between the germline ends. This chain's CDR3 is CASSVASRSYNEQFF. The CDR3 DNA reads TGTGCCAGCAGCGTAGCTAGTCGCTCCTACAATGAGCAGTTCTTC.

This clone was seen more than once but under ten times. V is TRBV18 and J is TRBJ1-6; no reliable D call. Per the germline V gene, CDR1 is KGHSH and CDR2 is LQKENI. Trimming pared 2 bases from V and 7 bases from J, leaving 12 bases between. The CDR3 has 15 residues. CDR3 nucleotide sequence: TGTGCCAGCTCACCAGAGGCAGGTATCAATTCACCCCTCCACTTT. Translated, it gives CASSPEAGINSPLHF.

The table lists this clone with a few counts. CDR3 sequence (DNA): TGTGCCAGCAGTTACGGTGGGAGGGACTACGAGCAGTACTTC. Residues: CASSYGGRDYEQYF. This chain connects TRBV6-5 to TRBJ2-7; 7 nucleotides line up with TRBD2. Trimming cost V 2 bases and J 3 bases; bases outside gene matches: 4. Germline V gene sequence: CDR1 MNHEY, CDR2 SVGAGI. The CDR3 is made up of 14 amino acids.

In DNA, the CDR3 is TGTGCCAGCAGTTACTCGACAGGCTCTGGGGCCAACGTCCTGACTTTC. Amino acids: CASSYSTGSGANVLTF. The rearrangement uses TRBV6-5 and TRBJ2-6, with D maybe TRBD1 (6 bases). Germline V gene sequence: CDR1 MNHEY, CDR2 SVGAGI. The CDR3 has 16 residues. The V end lost 0 bases, the J end lost 0 bases, and 6 bases lay between the germline ends.

The chain has TRBV5-1 and TRBJ2-3; 7 bases map to TRBD2. The CDR3 is 13 residues long. Germline CDR1 is SGHRS and CDR2 is YFSETQ. V lost 6 bases, J lost 3 bases, and 4 bases stayed unmatched. The CDR3 sequence: CASTWEGTDTQYF. DNA for the CDR3: TGCGCCAGCACCTGGGAGGGGACAGATACGCAGTATTTT.

In this sample, this clone turned up once. The chain couples TRBV27 to TRBJ1-1; D not certain. V was shortened by 5 bases and J by 9 bases, with 7 bases between the two germline ends. The CDR3 runs to 10 residues. CDR1 and CDR2 (germline): MNHEY, SMNVEV (reference sequence). The chain's CDR3 is CASSGWKAFF. CDR3 nucleotides: TGTGCCAGCAGTGGGTGGAAAGCTTTCTTT.

V and J are TRBV6-6 and TRBJ2-2, with D possibly being TRBD1 or TRBD2 (5 bases each). The CDR3 has 15 amino acids. Per the germline V gene, CDR1 is MNHNY and CDR2 is SVGAGI (reference sequence). V lost 7 bases and J 7 bases, leaving 19 bases between the germline ends. The CDR3 spells CASNLAGTQNGELFF. The CDR3 DNA reads as TGTGCCAGCAACCTGGCCGGGACCCAAAACGGGGAGCTGTTTTTT.

The rearrangement links TRBV9 to TRBJ2-5; D is ambiguous. This CDR3 has 15 amino acids. With 5 bases removed from V and 2 bases from J, the gap between germline ends came to 16 bases. From germline, CDR1 is SGDLS and CDR2 YYNGEE. The DNA for the CDR3 is TGTGCCAGCAGTACATCAGGAGCGTATCAAGAGACCCAGTACTTC. This translates into CASSTSGAYQETQYF.